This T cell receptor beta chain is from a study of blood T cell repertoires in COVID-19. Sequenced by immunoSEQ multiplex PCR; TCRdb stores in-frame clones only, minus some. The table lists roughly 300,000 clones, 88% of them singletons. This clone was seen only a few times. V was cut by 3 bases and J by 4 bases, with 11 bases left in between. The CDR3 is 14 residues long. Germline V CDR1 and CDR2: SGHRS, YFSETQ. This chain joins TRBV5-1 and TRBJ1-3; D remains ambiguous. This receptor was taken from a man aged 18-30 years with active or convalescent COVID-19. Sequencing used peripheral blood. CDR3 DNA sequence: TGCGCCAGCAGCTCCGGGAGCCCCGGAAACACCATATATTTT. Encoded protein: CASSSGSPGNTIYF.